Shown below are 28 T cell receptor beta chains from a single sample sequenced in a study of CD8 T cells in ankylosing spondylitis. A single record per CDR3 protein comes from TCRdb applying MiXCR to the 5' RACE reads. The data hold around 250,000 distinct CDR3 sequences, with around 10% observed a single time. Material for sequencing was blood, either unsorted or a sorted T cell fraction (not recorded which). Source of these receptors: a male donor with ankylosing spondylitis or in good health (not recorded which).

This clonotype occurred many times. The gene calls are TRBV12-3 or TRBV12-4 and TRBJ1-5; D is perhaps TRBD1 (5 bases). V was shortened by 5 bases and J by 0 bases, with 26 bases between the two germline ends. This CDR3 has 20 residues. CDR3 nucleotide sequence: TGTGCCAGCAGTCTGGCCGGGGGTGCAGGGAGGGGTTATAGCAATCAGCCCCAGCATTTT. Translated: CASSLAGGAGRGYSNQPQHF.

In its sample, this clonotype was seen a few times. Written as DNA, the CDR3 is TGTGCCAGCAGCCAAGATCTTCCAGCGGGGACCACCGGGGAGCTGTTTTTT. Translating it yields CASSQDLPAGTTGELFF. The chain employs TRBV4-2 and TRBJ2-2, with 7 bases matching TRBD2. V shed 0 bases and J 4 bases; nucleotides not matched to a gene: 8. CDR3 size: 17 residues. Germline V lookup: CDR1 LGHNA, CDR2 YNFKEQ.

In its sample, this clonotype was seen many times. The chain carries TRBV11-2 and TRBJ1-1; TRBD1 might be the D (6 bases). The germline V and J ends were trimmed by 2 bases and 1 base, with 14 bases remaining between them. CDR1 and CDR2 from the germline V gene are SGHAT and FQNNGV. The CDR3 loop spans 16 amino acids. CDR3 DNA sequence: TGTGCCAGCAGCTTAAGGGGGGCAGTTCAGAACACTGAAGCTTTCTTT. This encodes CASSLRGAVQNTEAFF.

Remarks on this clonotype: This clone may be a read error of a much larger clone one base away. This chain uses TRBV29-1 with TRBJ2-5; possibly TRBD2 for D (5 bases). CDR3 length: 12 residues. Per germline, CDR1 SQVTM and CDR2 ANQGSEA. As DNA, the CDR3 is TGCAGCGTTGACAGGATGGGAGAGACCAAGTACTTC. Translation gives CSVDRMGETKYF.

This rearrangement joins TRBV28 to TRBJ2-7; TRBD2 matches at 9 bases. Germline V gives CDR1 MDHEN, CDR2 SYDVKM. This CDR3 comprises 14 residues. The trim removed 7 bases at V and 2 bases at J, leaving 6 bases unmatched. CDR3 nucleotides: TGTGCCAGCACCTCTAGCGGGGACACCTACGAGCAGTACTTC. Residues: CASTSSGDTYEQYF.

This clonotype showed up many times. The V gene is TRBV6-1, the J gene TRBJ1-2, with TRBD1 matching over 7 bases. This CDR3 has 13 residues. V shed 7 bases, J shed 7 bases, and the junction held 9 bases outside the gene matches. Per germline, CDR1 MNHNS and CDR2 SASEGT. CDR3 sequence (DNA): TGTGCCAGCACTACTACAGGGGTTTTTGGCTACACCTTC. Its translation is CASTTTGVFGYTF.

This clonotype was detected ten times or more. The chain employs TRBV3-1 and TRBJ1-2, with no clear D. Germline V gene lookup returns CDR1 LGHDT and CDR2 YNNKEL (reference sequence). This CDR3 spans 14 amino acids. V was cut by 3 bases and J by 4 bases, with 12 bases left in between. CDR3 residues: CASSQKPGVYGYTF. The CDR3 DNA is TGTGCCAGCAGCCAGAAGCCCGGGGTCTATGGCTACACCTTC.

This clonotype was detected a few times. This chain links TRBV20-1 with TRBJ2-7; 8 bases are a match to TRBD2. Losses at the gene ends were 3 bases for V and 4 bases for J; bases not matched to a gene: 8. Germline V gene lookup returns CDR1 DFQATT and CDR2 SNEGSKA (reference sequence). The CDR3 runs to 14 residues. The CDR3 is CSASGRARLYEQYF. The CDR3 nucleotides are TGCAGTGCTAGCGGGAGGGCCCGTCTTTACGAGCAGTACTTC.

This clonotype was detected many times. This CDR3 is CASSSGNSYEQYF. CDR3 nucleotides: TGTGCCAGCAGCAGCGGGAACTCCTACGAGCAGTACTTC. The chain combines TRBV7-6 with TRBJ2-7; the match to TRBD2 covers 7 bases. This CDR3 region has 13 residues. V lost 5 bases and J lost 0; bases outside the gene matches: 1. Germline CDR1 and CDR2: SGHVS and FNYEAQ.

The CDR3 spells CASSVGNLAYEQYF. In DNA, the CDR3 is TGTGCCAGCAGCGTAGGGAACTTAGCCTACGAGCAGTACTTC. The chain is built from TRBV9 and TRBJ2-7; D not resolved. The CDR3 totals 14 residues. Germline CDR1 and CDR2: SGDLS and YYNGEE. V was pared by 0 bases and J by 2 bases, with 9 bases between.

The V gene is TRBV7-6, the J gene TRBJ2-3; D is ambiguous. Germline V gene lookup returns CDR1 SGHVS and CDR2 FNYEAQ. Trimming took off 5 bases at V and 6 bases at J, with 12 bases between the two ends. The CDR3 extends over 13 amino acids. The CDR3 coding sequence is TGTGCCAGCAGCCCCGAGATCGTTGATACGCAGTATTTT. Amino acid sequence: CASSPEIVDTQYF. The full variable domain, with the rest looked up from reference TRBV7-6 and TRBJ2-3, is GAGVSQSPRYKVTKRGQDVALRCDPISGHVSLYWYRQALGQGPEFLTYFNYEAQQDKSGLPNDRFSAERPEGSISTLTIQRTEQRDSAMYRCASSPEIVDTQYFGPGTRLTVL.

The chain recombines TRBV2 with TRBJ2-2; 7 bases map to TRBD1. Per germline, CDR1 SNHLY and CDR2 FYNNEI. V gave up 8 bases and J gave up 3 bases; unmatched junction bases: 6. CDR3 length equals 14 residues. The DNA for the CDR3 is TGTGCCAGCTCCGGGACAGAAGACACCGGGGAGCTGTTTTTT. It translates to CASSGTEDTGELFF.

This clonotype was counted many times. The chain carries TRBV29-1 and TRBJ1-2; 7 bases align to TRBD1. From germline, CDR1 is SQVTM and CDR2 ANQGSEA. After removal of 4 bases from V and 3 bases from J, the junction contained 2 bases not matched to a gene. This CDR3 region has 12 residues. CDR3 DNA: TGCAGCGTTGGGGACAGCGACTATGGCTACACCTTC. Translated, it gives CSVGDSDYGYTF.

This clonotype came up many times. The rearrangement uses TRBV5-1 and TRBJ1-1; no clear D gene. The CDR3 extends over 14 amino acids. The germline V and J ends were trimmed by 0 bases and 2 bases, with 8 bases remaining between them. The germline V gene encodes CDR1 SGHRS and CDR2 YFSETQ. In nucleotides, the CDR3 is TGCGCCAGCAGCTTGGCCAGAAGTAACACTGAAGCTTTCTTT. This sequence encodes CASSLARSNTEAFF.

This clonotype appeared many times. In DNA form, the CDR3 reads TGCGCCAGCAGCTCAGGGACAGCCCCTAGCACCGGGGAGCTGTTTTTT. This codes for CASSSGTAPSTGELFF. The J gene is TRBJ2-2, the V gene TRBV5-1, with 7 nucleotides matching TRBD1. Germline CDR1 and CDR2: SGHRS and YFSETQ. V was clipped by 3 bases and J by 4 bases; unmatched bases: 9. The CDR3 length is 16 residues.

This clonotype was detected ten times or more. This chain connects TRBV5-1 to TRBJ2-2, with TRBD2 as a possible D gene (6 bases). Looked up from germline, CDR1 is SGHRS and CDR2 is YFSETQ. The CDR3 totals 16 residues. The V and J ends lost 0 bases and 5 bases respectively, with 14 bases between them. The CDR3 loop is CASSLARLGRTGELFF. CDR3 DNA sequence: TGCGCCAGCAGCTTGGCTCGGCTAGGGAGGACCGGGGAGCTGTTTTTT.

In its sample, this clonotype was seen a few times. This chain links TRBV7-9 with TRBJ2-1, with D possibly called TRBD1 or TRBD2 (5 bases each). The ends were cut back, 5 bases at V and 0 bases at J, with 11 bases in the middle. Germline values: CDR1 SEHNR, CDR2 FQNEAQ (reference sequence). CDR3 length: 15 residues. The CDR3 region has the DNA TGTGCCAGCAGCACTGGGGGATCCTCCTACAATGAGCAGTTCTTC. Translation: CASSTGGSSYNEQFF. Looking up the rest from reference TRBV7-9 and TRBJ2-1 gives the full variable domain: DTGVSQNPRHKITKRGQNVTFRCDPISEHNRLYWYRQTLGQGPEFLTYFQNEAQLEKSRLLSDRFSAERPKGSFSTLEIQRTEQGDSAMYLCASSTGGSSYNEQFFGPGTRLTVL.

The chain combines TRBV14 with TRBJ2-7; TRBD1 matches at 7 bases. The germline V gene encodes CDR1 SGHDN and CDR2 FVKESK. This CDR3 is built from 15 residues. V lost 1 base and J lost 4; bases outside the gene matches: 7. In nucleotides, the CDR3 is TGTGCCAGCAGCCAAGGAACCGGGACAGCTTACGAGCAGTACTTC. It is translated as CASSQGTGTAYEQYF.

This chain links TRBV14 with TRBJ2-7, with D unclear. Germline values: CDR1 SGHDN, CDR2 FVKESK. V lost 4 bases and J 3 bases, leaving 7 bases between the germline ends. The CDR3 loop spans 12 amino acids. The CDR3 coding sequence is TGTGCCAGCAGCCCGAATGACTACGAGCAGTACTTC. Translated: CASSPNDYEQYF.

This clonotype was counted only a few times. The chain recombines TRBV5-5 with TRBJ1-2, with D uncertain. This CDR3 has 14 residues. V was pared by 4 bases and J by 4 bases, with 14 bases between. Looked up from germline, CDR1 is SGHKS and CDR2 is YYEKEE (reference sequence). As DNA, the CDR3 is TGTGCCAGCAGCGATGCGTCAGGTCTCTATGGCTACACCTTC. Translation gives CASSDASGLYGYTF.

This clonotype was recorded many times. The CDR3 is CSAGGDTGATDGYTF. The CDR3 bases are TGCAGCGCCGGAGGTGACACAGGGGCCACTGATGGCTACACCTTC. This rearrangement joins TRBV29-1 to TRBJ1-2, with 7 bases lining up with TRBD1. V lost 7 bases and J lost 6; bases outside the gene matches: 17. There are 15 residues in the CDR3. Germline CDR1 is SQVTM and CDR2 is ANQGSEA.

This clonotype was counted at least ten times. V usage is TRBV25-1 and J usage is TRBJ1-2, with 9 bases aligning to TRBD1. After removal of 2 bases from V and 3 bases from J, the junction contained 4 bases not matched to a gene. This CDR3 comprises 15 residues. Germline CDR1 and CDR2: MGHDK and SYGVNS. The CDR3: CASSEPGQGDYGYTF. CDR3 in DNA: TGTGCCAGCAGTGAACCGGGACAGGGTGACTATGGCTACACCTTC.

This clonotype has at least ten counts. V and J are TRBV20-1 and TRBJ2-3; D may be TRBD2 (5 bases). From germline, CDR1 is DFQATT and CDR2 SNEGSKA (reference sequence). The CDR3 is 15 amino acids. Deletions cut 0 bases from V and 0 bases from J, with 10 bases between. The CDR3 nucleotides read TGCAGTGCTAGAGATAGCGCTACTAGCACAGATACGCAGTATTTT. It specifies CSARDSATSTDTQYF.

Ten or more counts support this clonotype. The CDR3 spells CASSQAGQGLEQYF. The CDR3 DNA reads as TGCGCCAGCAGCCAAGCGGGACAGGGGCTCGAGCAGTACTTC. This chain joins TRBV4-1 and TRBJ2-7, with TRBD1 identical over 10 bases. The CDR3 runs 14 residues. Germline CDR1 reads MGHRA; CDR2 reads YSYEKL. The J segment lost 6 bases and the V segment lost 1 base, leaving 3 bases of the junction unmatched.

The table lists this clonotype with many counts. The chain uses TRBV5-1 and TRBJ2-1; 12 bases map to TRBD2. Germline CDR1 SGHRS, CDR2 YFSETQ. V was clipped by 4 bases and J by 2 bases; unmatched bases: 7. This CDR3 contains 17 residues. The CDR3 sequence: CASSGGLAGSAYNEQFF. DNA for the CDR3: TGCGCCAGCAGCGGGGGACTAGCGGGTAGCGCCTACAATGAGCAGTTCTTC. Together with reference TRBV5-1 and TRBJ2-1, the CDR3 gives the full variable domain: KAGVTQTPRYLIKTRGQQVTLSCSPISGHRSVSWYQQTPGQGLQFLFEYFSETQRNKGNFPGRFSGRQFSNSRSEMNVSTLELGDSALYLCASSGGLAGSAYNEQFFGPGTRLTVL.

This clonotype was counted at least ten times. The V gene is TRBV29-1, the J gene TRBJ1-1, with D possibly TRBD1 on 5 matching bases. The CDR3 spans 14 residues. Germline V gene sequence: CDR1 SQVTM, CDR2 ANQGSEA. The V end lost 4 bases, the J end lost 0 bases, and 12 bases lay between the germline ends. CDR3 region: CSVAPGGVNTEAFF. In DNA, the CDR3 is TGCAGCGTTGCCCCTGGGGGGGTGAACACTGAAGCTTTCTTT.

A word on this clonotype: One end of the junction varies from germline; a read error may be responsible. The rearrangement uses TRBV5-1 and TRBJ2-5, with TRBD2 matching over 14 bases. Germline loops: CDR1 SGHRS, CDR2 YFSETQ. This CDR3 spans 14 amino acids. The DNA for the CDR3 is TGCGCCAGCAGCCTACCGACTAGCGGGGGGGCCTTGTGCTTC. It yields the protein CASSLPTSGGALCF.

This clonotype was counted ten times or more. V gene TRBV20-1 combines with J gene TRBJ2-3, with 7 bases matching TRBD2. CDR3 size: 12 residues. Unmatched junction bases numbered 0, after V lost 3 bases and J lost 3 bases. The germline CDR1 and CDR2 sequences are DFQATT and SNEGSKA (reference sequence). The CDR3, as DNA: TGCAGTGCTAGCGGGAGGACAGATACGCAGTATTTT. It translates to CSASGRTDTQYF.